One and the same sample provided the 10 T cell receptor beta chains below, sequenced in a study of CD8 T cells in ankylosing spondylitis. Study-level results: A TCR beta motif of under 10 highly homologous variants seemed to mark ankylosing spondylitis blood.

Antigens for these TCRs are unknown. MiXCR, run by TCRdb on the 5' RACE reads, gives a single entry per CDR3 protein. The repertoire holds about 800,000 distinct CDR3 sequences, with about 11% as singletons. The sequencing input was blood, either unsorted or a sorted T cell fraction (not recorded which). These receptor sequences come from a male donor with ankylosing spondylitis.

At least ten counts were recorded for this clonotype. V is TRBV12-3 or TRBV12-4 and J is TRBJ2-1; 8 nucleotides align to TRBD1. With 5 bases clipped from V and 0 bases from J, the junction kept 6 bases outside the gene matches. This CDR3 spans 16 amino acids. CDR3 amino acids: CASSPRTGFSYNEQFF. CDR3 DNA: TGTGCCAGCAGTCCAAGGACAGGGTTCTCCTACAATGAGCAGTTCTTC.

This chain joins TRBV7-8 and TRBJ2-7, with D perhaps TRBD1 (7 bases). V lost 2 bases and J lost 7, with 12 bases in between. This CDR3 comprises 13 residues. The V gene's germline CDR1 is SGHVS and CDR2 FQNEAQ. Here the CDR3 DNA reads TGTGCCAGCAGCTTACTGACAGGGAGGGAGCAGTACTTC. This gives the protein CASSLLTGREQYF.

CDR3 protein: CASSPVLGYEQYF. Here the CDR3 DNA reads TGTGCCAGCAGCCCCGTTCTAGGGTACGAGCAGTACTTC. This sequence joins TRBV7-2 and TRBJ2-7; D is unresolved. V lost 5 bases to trimming and J lost 4 bases, with 12 bases between them. This CDR3 comprises 13 residues. Germline-derived CDR1 and CDR2 are SGHTA and FQGNSA.

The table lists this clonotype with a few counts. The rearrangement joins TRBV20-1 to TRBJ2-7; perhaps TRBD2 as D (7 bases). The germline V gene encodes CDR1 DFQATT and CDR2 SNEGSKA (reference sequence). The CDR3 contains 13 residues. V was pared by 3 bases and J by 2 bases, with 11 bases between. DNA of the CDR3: TGCAGTGCTAGCGGGGGGCCCGCCTACGAGCAGTACTTC. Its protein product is CSASGGPAYEQYF.

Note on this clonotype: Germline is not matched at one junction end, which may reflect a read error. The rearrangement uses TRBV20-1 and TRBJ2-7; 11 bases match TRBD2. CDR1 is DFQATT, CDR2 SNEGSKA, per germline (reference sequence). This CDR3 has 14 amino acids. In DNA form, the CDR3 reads TGCTGTGCCGTAGCGGGAGGGCCCGGTTACGAGCAGTACTTC. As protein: CCAVAGGPGYEQYF.

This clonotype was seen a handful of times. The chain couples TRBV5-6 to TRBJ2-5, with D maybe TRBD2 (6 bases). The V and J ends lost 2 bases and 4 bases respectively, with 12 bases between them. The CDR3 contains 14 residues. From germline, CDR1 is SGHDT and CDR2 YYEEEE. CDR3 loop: CASSFGGELETQYF. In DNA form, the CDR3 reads TGTGCCAGCAGCTTCGGAGGGGAGCTAGAGACCCAGTACTTC. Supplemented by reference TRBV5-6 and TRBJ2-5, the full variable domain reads DAGVTQSPTHLIKTRGQQVTLRCSPKSGHDTVSWYQQALGQGPQFIFQYYEEEERQRGNFPDRFSGHQFPNYSSELNVNALLLGDSALYLCASSFGGELETQYFGPGTRLLVL.

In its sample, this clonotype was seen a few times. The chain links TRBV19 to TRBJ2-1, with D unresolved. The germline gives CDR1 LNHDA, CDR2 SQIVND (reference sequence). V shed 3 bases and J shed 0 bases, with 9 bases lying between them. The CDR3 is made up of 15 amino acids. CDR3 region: CASSMTSSSYNEQFF. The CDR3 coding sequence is TGTGCCAGTAGTATGACTTCTAGCTCCTACAATGAGCAGTTCTTC.

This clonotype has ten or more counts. CDR3 amino acids: CASSYLATPNEQFF. The CDR3 DNA follows: TGTGCCAGCAGTTACTTGGCCACCCCCAATGAGCAGTTCTTC. The gene calls are TRBV6-5 and TRBJ2-1; the D is unclear. Germline V lookup: CDR1 MNHEY, CDR2 SVGAGI. The germline V and J ends were trimmed by 1 base and 6 bases, with 10 bases remaining between them. The CDR3 runs to 14 residues.

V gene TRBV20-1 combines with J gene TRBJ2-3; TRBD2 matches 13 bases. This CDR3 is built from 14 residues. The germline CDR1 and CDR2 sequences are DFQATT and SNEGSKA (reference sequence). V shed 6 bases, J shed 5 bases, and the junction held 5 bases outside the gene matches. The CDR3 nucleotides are TGCAGTGCCAGACTAGCGGGAGGCAAAGATACGCAGTATTTT. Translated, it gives CSARLAGGKDTQYF.

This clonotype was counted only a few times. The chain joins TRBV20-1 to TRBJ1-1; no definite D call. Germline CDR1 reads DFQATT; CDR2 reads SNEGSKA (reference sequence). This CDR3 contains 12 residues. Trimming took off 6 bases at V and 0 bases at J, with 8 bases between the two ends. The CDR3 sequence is CSAARVNTEAFF. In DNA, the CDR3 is TGCAGTGCCGCAAGGGTGAACACTGAAGCTTTCTTT.